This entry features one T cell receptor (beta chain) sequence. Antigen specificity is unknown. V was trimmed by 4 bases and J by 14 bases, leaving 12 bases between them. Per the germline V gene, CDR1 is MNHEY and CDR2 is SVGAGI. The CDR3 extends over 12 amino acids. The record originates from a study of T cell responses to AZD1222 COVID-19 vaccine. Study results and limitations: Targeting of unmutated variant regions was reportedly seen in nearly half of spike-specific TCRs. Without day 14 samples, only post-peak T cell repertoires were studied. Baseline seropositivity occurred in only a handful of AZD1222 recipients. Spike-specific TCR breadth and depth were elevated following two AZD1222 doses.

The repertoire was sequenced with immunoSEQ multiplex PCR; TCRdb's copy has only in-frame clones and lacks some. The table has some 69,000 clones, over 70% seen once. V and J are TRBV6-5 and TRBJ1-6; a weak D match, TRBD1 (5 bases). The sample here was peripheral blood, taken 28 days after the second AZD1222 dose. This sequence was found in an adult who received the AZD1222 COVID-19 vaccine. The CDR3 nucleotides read TGTGCCAGCAGTTCTCAAGTGGGGGCCCTCCACTTT. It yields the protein CASSSQVGALHF.